The 5 T cell receptor beta chains in this list originate from one sample, sequenced in a study of identical twins (dated by TCRdb to 2016 to 2018). Receptor amplification or capture employed 5' RACE. Sequenced on an Illumina HiSeq 2000. In-frame beta chains were kept once TCRdb had trimmed the public reads at Q25 with fastp and called clones with MiXCR. Identical CDR3 protein sequences are pooled into one entry, listed with their most common genes and DNA. The sample yields roughly 1.6 million distinct CDR3 sequences; about 30% were counted once. The ten most abundant clones make up around 0.3% of the sample. The sample comprised cord blood. The receptors here all came from a newborn girl in good health.

This clonotype was seen more than once but under ten times. The chain joins TRBV29-1 to TRBJ2-3; D remains ambiguous. Trimming took off 2 bases at V and 6 bases at J, with 6 bases between the two ends. The CDR3 extends over 11 amino acids. In germline, CDR1 is SQVTM, CDR2 ANQGSEA. The CDR3 bases are TGCAGCGTTGAAAAGGTCGATACGCAGTATTTT. Translation: CSVEKVDTQYF.

This rearrangement joins TRBV7-8 to TRBJ1-1; D is uncertain. V lost 0 bases, J lost 0 bases, and 11 bases lay in between. Germline values: CDR1 SGHVS, CDR2 FQNEAQ. This CDR3 has 16 amino acids. In DNA form, the CDR3 reads TGTGCCAGCAGCTTAGCGGTAGGGCCCATGAACACTGAAGCTTTCTTT. Its translation: CASSLAVGPMNTEAFF.

The chain recombines TRBV14 with TRBJ2-1; TRBD2 matches at 13 bases. The J segment lost 7 bases and the V segment lost 0 bases, leaving 6 bases of the junction unmatched. From germline, CDR1 is SGHDN and CDR2 FVKESK. The CDR3 has 17 amino acids. CDR3 residues: CASSQDLGLAGSNEQFF. The CDR3 nucleotides are TGTGCCAGCAGCCAAGATCTGGGACTAGCGGGATCGAATGAGCAGTTCTTC.

This clonotype has a handful of counts. The chain joins TRBV11-2 to TRBJ2-1, with 8 bases identical to TRBD2. The DNA end is a closer match to TRBJ2-7, so the J assignment may be wrong. Germline loops: CDR1 SGHAT, CDR2 FQNNGV. CDR3 size: 18 residues. CDR3 in amino acids: CASSLGRGGLGAYNEQYF. CDR3 sequence (DNA): TGTGCCAGCAGCTTAGGAAGAGGGGGACTAGGGGCCTACAATGAGCAGTACTTC.

The chain uses TRBV6-5 and TRBJ2-1, with a tentative D call TRBD2 (6 bases). The V end was cut by 0 bases, the J end by 6 bases, with 18 bases between. The CDR3 consists of 17 residues. The germline CDR1 and CDR2 sequences are MNHEY and SVGAGI. In DNA, the CDR3 is TGTGCCAGCAGTTACTCCGGGAGAGGATCAAAGAGCAATGAGCAGTTCTTC. Its translation: CASSYSGRGSKSNEQFF.